Listed here are 16 T cell receptor beta chains from one sample, sequenced in a study of control samples from healthy donors and cancer patients. Data came from immunoSEQ multiplex PCR; TCRdb stores just in-frame clones and leaves some out. The sample consists of 150,000 to 200,000 clones, 91% of them appearing once. Material for sequencing was blood. All receptors derive from a woman aged 25 to 39 in good health.

The chain recombines TRBV4-2 with TRBJ2-3, with 9 nucleotides matching TRBD1. The V gene end was trimmed by 7 bases and the J gene end by 2 bases; junction bases not matched to a gene: 7. The CDR3 is 15 residues long. The germline V gene has CDR1 LGHNA and CDR2 YNFKEQ. CDR3 amino acids: CASKQRDRDTDTQYF. CDR3 DNA: TGTGCCAGCAAGCAAAGGGACAGGGACACAGATACGCAGTATTTT.

This clone was seen just once. This chain links TRBV29-1 with TRBJ2-2; TRBD1 matches at 8 bases. With 5 bases clipped from V and 7 bases from J, the junction kept 6 bases outside the gene matches. Germline CDR1 SQVTM, CDR2 ANQGSEA. The CDR3 contains 13 residues. For the CDR3, the DNA is TGCAGCGTTCGGACAGGGAGAGGCGGGGAGCTGTTTTTT. Amino acid sequence: CSVRTGRGGELFF.

The chain recombines TRBV24-1 with TRBJ2-7, with D perhaps matching TRBD2 (6 bases). Looked up from germline, CDR1 is KGHDR and CDR2 is SFDVKD. CDR3 length equals 13 residues. V shed 3 bases and J shed 1 base, with 6 bases lying between them. Written as DNA, the CDR3 is TGTGCCACCAGTGATGGGACTTCCTACGAGCAGTACTTC. The encoded protein is CATSDGTSYEQYF.

This rearrangement joins TRBV5-8 to TRBJ1-5; maybe TRBD1 (6 bases). The germline CDR1 and CDR2 sequences are SGHTS and YDEGEE. The CDR3 covers 12 residues. Trimming shortened V by 5 bases and J by 5 bases, and 8 bases separated the two germline ends. CDR3 residues: CASRYRDQPQHF. CDR3 bases: TGTGCCAGCAGGTACAGGGATCAGCCCCAGCATTTT.

V and J are TRBV30 and TRBJ1-1, with 10 bases that match TRBD1. Losses at the gene ends were 0 bases for V and 12 bases for J; bases not matched to a gene: 7. From germline, CDR1 is GTSNPN and CDR2 SVGIG (reference sequence). This CDR3 is 13 amino acids long. The CDR3 spells CAWSVRQGAAPFF. The CDR3 DNA reads TGTGCCTGGAGTGTACGACAGGGGGCGGCTCCTTTCTTT.

A remark on this clone: This sample also contains other DNA sequences that code for the same CDR3. This rearrangement joins TRBV9 to TRBJ1-3; weak D call: TRBD1 (5 bases). The germline V and J ends were trimmed by 0 bases and 3 bases, with 7 bases remaining between them. Per germline, CDR1 SGDLS and CDR2 YYNGEE. This CDR3 comprises 14 residues. CDR3 DNA: TGTGCCAGCAGCGTAGCTGACAGTGGAAACACCATATATTTT. Residues: CASSVADSGNTIYF.

The chain joins TRBV19 to TRBJ2-6; D unclear. V lost 5 bases and J 0 bases, leaving 11 bases between the germline ends. Germline assignment: CDR1 LNHDA and CDR2 SQIVND (reference sequence). CDR3 length: 16 residues. CDR3 sequence: CASSRARSSGANVLTF. CDR3 sequence (DNA): TGTGCCAGTAGTCGAGCGCGCTCCTCTGGGGCCAACGTCCTGACTTTC. Together with reference TRBV19 and TRBJ2-6, the CDR3 gives the full variable domain: DGGITQSPKYLFRKEGQNVTLSCEQNLNHDAMYWYRQDPGQGLRLIYYSQIVNDFQKGDIAEGYSVSREKKESFPLTVTSAQKNPTAFYLCASSRARSSGANVLTFGAGSRLTVL.

Notes on this clone: This sample includes further DNA sequences coding for the same CDR3. The chain combines TRBV28 with TRBJ2-1; D assignment may be TRBD1 or TRBD2 (6 bases each). The CDR3 runs 15 residues. Germline V CDR1 and CDR2: MDHEN, SYDVKM. The V end was cut by 0 bases, the J end by 6 bases, with 12 bases between. The CDR3 DNA follows: TGTGCCAGCAGTTTATGGTCGGGGGCGGGCAATGAGCAGTTCTTC. Encoded protein: CASSLWSGAGNEQFF.

This clone was observed a handful of times. The CDR3 DNA reads TGCGCCAGCAGCCGGGGACAGGGGGCGAATCAGCCCCAGCATTTT. Protein sequence: CASSRGQGANQPQHF. The rearrangement joins TRBV4-1 to TRBJ1-5; 12 bases are a match to TRBD1. There are 15 residues in the CDR3. In germline, CDR1 is MGHRA, CDR2 YSYEKL. The V gene end was trimmed by 4 bases and the J gene end by 4 bases; junction bases not matched to a gene: 2.

V is TRBV6-1 and J is TRBJ1-5, with a weak D call TRBD1 (5 bases). V was cut by 0 bases and J by 6 bases, with 9 bases left in between. CDR3 size: 14 residues. Per the germline V gene, CDR1 is MNHNS and CDR2 is SASEGT. Here the CDR3 DNA reads TGTGCCAGCAGTGAAGCGGGGGGGAGTCAGCCCCAGCATTTT. It yields the protein CASSEAGGSQPQHF.

This rearrangement joins TRBV11-1 to TRBJ2-7, with 7 positions matching TRBD2. In germline, CDR1 is SGHAT, CDR2 FQDESV (reference sequence). V shed 5 bases and J 0 bases; nucleotides not matched to a gene: 4. This CDR3 comprises 14 residues. The CDR3 coding sequence is TGTGCCAGCAGCCCTCGGACTAGCTCCTACGAGCAGTACTTC. This translates into CASSPRTSSYEQYF.

The CDR3 spells CASSDSFSGGPDTQYF. The CDR3 nucleotides read TGTGCCAGCAGTGACTCTTTTAGCGGGGGGCCAGATACGCAGTATTTT. This rearrangement joins TRBV6-4 to TRBJ2-3; 10 bases match TRBD2. The CDR3 is 16 amino acids. Per germline, CDR1 MRHNA and CDR2 SNTAGT. With V trimmed by 0 bases and J by 4 bases, 4 bases remained unmatched.

The J gene is TRBJ1-3, the V gene TRBV3-1 (or the pseudogene TRBV3-2); D gene unclear. Between the trimmed V and J ends, which lost 4 bases and 4 bases, there was a span of 8 bases. Per the germline V gene, CDR1 is LGHDT and CDR2 is YNNKEL (reference sequence). The CDR3 is made up of 13 amino acids. For the CDR3, the DNA is TGTGCCAGCAGCCTCGGACGGGGAAACACCATATATTTT. This gives the protein CASSLGRGNTIYF.

The chain employs TRBV18 and TRBJ1-4; D possibly corresponds to TRBD1 (5 bases). The V and J ends lost 4 bases and 5 bases respectively, with 11 bases between them. The CDR3 has 14 residues. Germline CDR1 KGHSH, CDR2 LQKENI. Here the CDR3 reads CASSRDGLNEKLFF. The DNA for the CDR3 is TGTGCCAGCTCACGGGACGGGCTGAATGAAAAACTGTTTTTT.

The rearrangement links TRBV2 to TRBJ2-3; D is undetermined. The CDR3 runs 12 residues. V lost 3 bases, J lost 1 base, and 2 bases lay in between. From germline, CDR1 is SNHLY and CDR2 FYNNEI. The DNA for the CDR3 is TGTGCCAGCAGTGACGGCACAGATACGCAGTATTTT. Translating gives CASSDGTDTQYF.

The rearrangement links TRBV27 to TRBJ2-1; 9 bases match TRBD2. J was trimmed by 7 bases and V by 3 bases; bases with no gene match: 7. There are 15 residues in the CDR3. Germline V CDR1 and CDR2: MNHEY, SMNVEV (reference sequence). CDR3 sequence reads: CASSFRLAGRNEQFF. The CDR3 coding sequence is TGTGCCAGCAGTTTCCGGCTAGCGGGGCGTAATGAGCAGTTCTTC.